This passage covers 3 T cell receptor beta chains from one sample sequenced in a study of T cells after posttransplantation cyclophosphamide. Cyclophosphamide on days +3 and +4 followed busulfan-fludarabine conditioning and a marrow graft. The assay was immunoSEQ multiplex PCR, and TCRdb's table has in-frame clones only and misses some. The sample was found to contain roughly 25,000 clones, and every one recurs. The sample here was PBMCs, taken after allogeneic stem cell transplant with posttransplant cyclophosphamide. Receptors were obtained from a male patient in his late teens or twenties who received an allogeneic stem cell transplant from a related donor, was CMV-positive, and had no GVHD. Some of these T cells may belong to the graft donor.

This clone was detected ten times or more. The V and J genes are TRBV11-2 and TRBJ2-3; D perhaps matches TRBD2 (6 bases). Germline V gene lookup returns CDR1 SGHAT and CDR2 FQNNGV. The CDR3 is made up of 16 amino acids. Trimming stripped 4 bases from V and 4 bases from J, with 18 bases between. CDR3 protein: CASSYPGLRESDTQYF. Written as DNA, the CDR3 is TGTGCCAGCAGCTATCCGGGACTCCGGGAGTCAGATACGCAGTATTTT.

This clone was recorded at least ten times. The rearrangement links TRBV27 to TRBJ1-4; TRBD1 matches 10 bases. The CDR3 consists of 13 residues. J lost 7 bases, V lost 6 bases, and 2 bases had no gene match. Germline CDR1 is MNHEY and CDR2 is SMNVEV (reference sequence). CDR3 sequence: CASSGQGGEKLFF. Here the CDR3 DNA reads TGTGCCAGCAGCGGACAGGGGGGTGAAAAACTGTTTTTT.

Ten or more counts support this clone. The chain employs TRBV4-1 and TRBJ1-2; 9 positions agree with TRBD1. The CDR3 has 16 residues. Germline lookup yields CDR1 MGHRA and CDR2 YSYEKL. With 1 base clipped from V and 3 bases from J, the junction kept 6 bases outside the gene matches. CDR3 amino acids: CASSQGAGTGYYGYTF. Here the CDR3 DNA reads TGCGCCAGCAGCCAAGGGGCCGGGACAGGGTACTATGGCTACACCTTC.